Presented here are 7 T cell receptor beta chains from one specimen sequenced in a study of blood T cell repertoires in COVID-19. Clones were sequenced by immunoSEQ multiplex PCR, and TCRdb holds only the in-frame ones, with some missing. The sample yields some 250,000 clones, about 89% seen once. The sample taken for sequencing was PBMCs or T cells enriched from blood (not recorded which). Source of these receptors: a man aged 35-49 years who had recovered from COVID-19.

The chain recombines TRBV10-3 with TRBJ1-4, with 7 positions matching TRBD1. V lost 3 bases and J lost 5; bases outside the gene matches: 3. This CDR3 spans 14 amino acids. Looked up from germline, CDR1 is ENHRY and CDR2 is SYGVKD. CDR3 protein: CAISERGGNEKLFF. Written as DNA, the CDR3 is TGTGCCATCAGTGAACGAGGGGGCAATGAAAAACTGTTTTTT.

The V call is TRBV7-8, the J call TRBJ2-7; 11 positions match TRBD2. Germline lookup yields CDR1 SGHVS and CDR2 FQNEAQ. The CDR3 is made up of 13 amino acids. The V gene end was trimmed by 6 bases and the J gene end by 7 bases; junction bases not matched to a gene: 5. The CDR3 protein is CASSRLAGLEQYF. CDR3 nucleotide sequence: TGTGCCAGCAGTAGACTAGCGGGGTTAGAGCAGTACTTC. The full variable domain, with the rest looked up from reference TRBV7-8 and TRBJ2-7, is GAGVSQSPRYKVAKRGQDVALRCDPISGHVSLFWYQQALGQGPEFLTYFQNEAQLDKSGLPSDRFFAERPEGSVSTLKIQRTQQEDSAVYLCASSRLAGLEQYFGPGTRLTVT.

CDR3 residues: CASSTQGRTEAFF. In nucleotides, the CDR3 is TGTGCCAGCTCAACACAGGGGCGGACTGAAGCTTTCTTT. V gene TRBV18 combines with J gene TRBJ1-1; TRBD1 aligns across 7 bases. The junction had 5 bases not matched to a gene; V was cut back by 5 bases and J by 5 bases. The CDR3 has 13 amino acids. Germline-derived CDR1 and CDR2 are KGHSH and LQKENI. Variable domain in full (rest from reference TRBV18 and TRBJ1-1): NAGVMQNPRHLVRRRGQEARLRCSPMKGHSHVYWYRQLPEEGLKFMVYLQKENIIDESGMPKERFSAEFPKEGPSILRIQQVVRGDSAAYFCASSTQGRTEAFFGQGTRLTVV.

The chain recombines TRBV6-4 with TRBJ2-2, with 7 bases matching TRBD2. The CDR3 has 13 amino acids. Germline V gene sequence: CDR1 MRHNA, CDR2 SNTAGT. With 6 bases clipped from V and 7 bases from J, the junction kept 5 bases outside the gene matches. In nucleotides, the CDR3 is TGTGCCAGCAGCGGACTAGTCGGCGGGGAGCTGTTTTTT. Amino acids: CASSGLVGGELFF.

The V gene is TRBV4-2, the J gene TRBJ1-2; 9 bases are shared with TRBD1. Germline assignment: CDR1 LGHNA and CDR2 YNFKEQ. The V gene end was trimmed by 4 bases and the J gene end by 2 bases; junction bases not matched to a gene: 11. CDR3 length: 17 amino acids. The CDR3 sequence: CASSPQDIGTGNYGYTF. The CDR3 DNA is TGTGCCAGCAGCCCACAAGACATCGGGACAGGGAACTATGGCTACACCTTC.

The chain couples TRBV19 to TRBJ2-2; 9 bases line up with TRBD1. This CDR3 contains 17 residues. In germline, CDR1 is LNHDA, CDR2 SQIVND (reference sequence). V shed 2 bases and J 4 bases; nucleotides not matched to a gene: 8. CDR3 coding DNA: TGTGCCAGTAGTATAATTCCGGGACAGGGTGGCACCGGGGAGCTGTTTTTT. Its protein product is CASSIIPGQGGTGELFF.

This clone was seen a single time. The gene calls are TRBV7-3 and TRBJ2-7; D perhaps matches TRBD2 (6 bases). The CDR3 consists of 15 residues. Germline V lookup: CDR1 SGHTA, CDR2 FQGTGA. Trimming took off 5 bases at V and 2 bases at J, with 16 bases between the two ends. CDR3 protein: CASSPTGTPTYEQYF. The CDR3 nucleotides are TGTGCCAGCAGCCCAACCGGGACTCCAACCTACGAGCAGTACTTC.